These 32 T cell receptor beta chains originate from one sample sequenced in a study of T cells in Graves' hyperthyroidism and ophthalmopathy. Amplified TCR beta CDR3 regions came from RNA transcripts. The HTBI primer set served for first-round RT-PCR of the TCR CDR3. From the multiplex PCR reads, TCRdb called clonotypes with MiXCR, one entry per CDR3 protein. The repertoire holds approximately 630,000 distinct CDR3 sequences, with roughly 15% as singletons. The sequenced sample consisted of blood. These receptors were taken from a woman between 25 and 40 years old with Graves' hyperthyroidism.

The sample holds a few counts of this clonotype. This sequence joins TRBV4-1 and TRBJ2-2, with 8 bases that match TRBD2. There are 15 residues in the CDR3. V lost 1 base to trimming and J lost 5 bases; unmatched junction nucleotides: 3. Germline-derived CDR1 and CDR2 are MGHRA and YSYEKL. The CDR3 protein is CASSQAASGTGELFF. CDR3 coding DNA: TGCGCCAGCAGCCAAGCAGCTAGCGGGACCGGGGAGCTGTTTTTT.

There are many counts of this clonotype. J is TRBJ2-1 and V is TRBV28; TRBD2 matches at 8 bases. The CDR3 runs 17 residues. Germline loops: CDR1 MDHEN, CDR2 SYDVKM. V lost 10 bases, J lost 5 bases, and 19 bases stayed unmatched. The CDR3 DNA follows: TGTGCCATCCGAACCCTTCTCCTAGCGGGTGATGACAATGAGCAGTTCTTC. Protein product: CAIRTLLLAGDDNEQFF.

This clonotype has only a few counts. The gene calls are TRBV5-1 and TRBJ2-2; D may be TRBD1 (7 bases). This CDR3 spans 16 amino acids. The V gene's germline CDR1 is SGHRS and CDR2 YFSETQ. Trimming removed 1 base from V and 7 bases from J, with 17 bases in between. The CDR3 here is CASSLQGGSSYGELFF. Written as DNA, the CDR3 is TGCGCCAGCAGCTTGCAGGGGGGATCGTCTTACGGGGAGCTGTTTTTT.

This clonotype was recorded many times. This chain connects TRBV28 to TRBJ1-4, with 8 positions matching TRBD1. The length of the CDR3 is 13 residues. Germline V lookup: CDR1 MDHEN, CDR2 SYDVKM. Trimming removed 5 bases from V and 6 bases from J; junction bases left unmatched: 2. The CDR3 bases are TGTGCCAGCAGTCAGACAGGGGATGAAAAACTGTTTTTT. Translated: CASSQTGDEKLFF.

The CDR3 bases are TGTGCCAGCAGCTTGGTGAGGGGAGCTAGTTCGGGGGAGACCCAGTACTTC. As protein: CASSLVRGASSGETQYF. The chain employs TRBV5-8 and TRBJ2-5; D tentatively reads TRBD1 or TRBD2 (5 bases each). The CDR3 covers 17 residues. V dropped 0 bases and J dropped 5 bases, with 20 bases sitting between them. Germline CDR1 and CDR2: SGHTS and YDEGEE.

Many counts were recorded for this clonotype. This chain uses TRBV28 with TRBJ1-1; 7 bases match TRBD1. This CDR3 spans 13 amino acids. The germline CDR1 and CDR2 sequences are MDHEN and SYDVKM. The V segment lost 3 bases and the J segment 7 bases; nucleotides outside the gene matches: 5. For the CDR3, the DNA is TGTGCCAGCAGTTTCTGGGACAGCGGTGAAGCTTTCTTT. It translates to CASSFWDSGEAFF.

This clonotype was seen a handful of times. This chain connects TRBV18 to TRBJ1-5; D is unclear. Trimming stripped 2 bases from V and 5 bases from J, with 7 bases between. Germline V CDR1 and CDR2: KGHSH, LQKENI. The CDR3 consists of 13 residues. For the CDR3, the DNA is TGTGCCAGCTCACCAGGGGTGGATCAGCCCCAGCATTTT. The encoded protein is CASSPGVDQPQHF.

This clonotype was counted a few times. V and J are TRBV10-3 and TRBJ1-1, with TRBD1 as a possible D gene (6 bases). Germline V CDR1 and CDR2: ENHRY, SYGVKD. This CDR3 comprises 12 residues. The V and J ends lost 10 bases and 6 bases respectively, with 15 bases between them. CDR3 nucleotides: TGTGCCACCGCGACAGGCCCCTCTGAAGCTTTCTTT. Amino acids: CATATGPSEAFF.

This clonotype has a count of ten or more. At one end, the junction sequence differs from germline, possibly due to a read error. J is TRBJ1-1 and V is TRBV5-4; 9 bases are shared with TRBD1. Germline V gives CDR1 SGHNT, CDR2 YYREEE (reference sequence). This CDR3 has 14 amino acids. The CDR3 reads CASTPTGGFTEAFF. The CDR3 coding sequence is TGTGCCAGCACCCCCACAGGGGGCTTTACTGAAGCCTTCTTT.

Ten or more counts support this clonotype. This chain links TRBV30 with TRBJ1-2; D is ambiguous. Trimming cost V 7 bases and J 7 bases, with 16 bases left between them. Per germline, CDR1 GTSNPN and CDR2 SVGIG (reference sequence). This CDR3 spans 12 amino acids. This CDR3 reads CASPRLWAGYTF. The CDR3 region has the DNA TGTGCCTCTCCGCGGCTGTGGGCTGGCTACACCTTC.

This clonotype has a count of ten or more. V usage is TRBV28 and J usage is TRBJ1-2; D gene ambiguous. Germline V CDR1 and CDR2: MDHEN, SYDVKM. The CDR3 is 12 amino acids. With 2 bases removed from V and 3 bases from J, the gap between germline ends came to 4 bases. DNA for the CDR3: TGTGCCAGCAGTTTAGCCGACTATGGCTACACCTTC. Translated, it gives CASSLADYGYTF.

This clonotype was observed many times. The chain couples TRBV12-3 or TRBV12-4 to TRBJ2-7; possible D gene TRBD2, 5 bases. This CDR3 region has 15 residues. Trimming removed 6 bases from V and 4 bases from J, with 19 bases in between. CDR3 protein: CASSRGSGSLYEQYF. The CDR3 coding sequence is TGTGCCAGCAGCCGAGGGTCGGGTTCGTTATACGAGCAGTACTTC.

This clonotype was seen at least ten times. V gene TRBV15 combines with J gene TRBJ1-2; 11 bases are shared with TRBD1. The CDR3 consists of 16 residues. The V gene's germline CDR1 is LNHNV and CDR2 YYDKDF (reference sequence). J gave up 4 bases and V 5 bases, and 9 bases lay outside the gene matches. The CDR3 sequence is CATSYGQGALSYGYTF. CDR3 DNA: TGTGCCACCAGCTATGGACAGGGGGCCCTCAGCTATGGCTACACCTTC.

This clonotype showed up just a few times. CDR3 sequence (DNA): TGTGCCAGTCACCCGGGACAGGGTGTTCATGAGCAGTTCTTC. Translated, it gives CASHPGQGVHEQFF. The chain couples TRBV19 to TRBJ2-1, with 9 positions matching TRBD1. J lost 8 bases, V lost 8 bases, and 10 bases had no gene match. This CDR3 comprises 14 residues. The germline CDR1 and CDR2 sequences are LNHDA and SQIVND (reference sequence).

The table lists this clonotype with many counts. The V call is TRBV3-1, the J call TRBJ1-5; maybe TRBD1 (6 bases). The CDR3 extends over 13 amino acids. Per the germline V gene, CDR1 is LGHDT and CDR2 is YNNKEL (reference sequence). The ends were cut back, 5 bases at V and 4 bases at J, with 9 bases in the middle. DNA for the CDR3: TGTGCCAGCAGCTACAGGGAAAATCAGCCCCAGCATTTT. It specifies CASSYRENQPQHF.

The chain employs TRBV4-3 and TRBJ2-7; unclear D gene. The germline V gene has CDR1 LGHNA and CDR2 YSLEER. CDR3 size: 11 residues. The V and J ends lost 1 base and 6 bases respectively, with 4 bases between them. Here the CDR3 DNA reads TGCGCCAGCAGCCAAGTGACCGAGCAGTACTTC. This translates into CASSQVTEQYF.

This clonotype was found a few times. The genes are TRBV24-1 and TRBJ2-1, with a tentative D call TRBD2 (5 bases). In germline, CDR1 is KGHDR, CDR2 SFDVKD. V was shortened by 5 bases and J by 5 bases, with 12 bases between the two germline ends. The CDR3 runs to 14 residues. The CDR3 protein is CATSVPGLNNEQFF. The CDR3 DNA follows: TGTGCCACCAGTGTCCCCGGACTTAACAATGAGCAGTTCTTC.

The chain uses TRBV12-3 or TRBV12-4 and TRBJ2-6; 7 bases are a match to TRBD1. There are 17 residues in the CDR3. V was pared by 5 bases and J by 0 bases, with 7 bases of the junction left unmatched. For the CDR3, the DNA is TGTGCCAGCAGTCTCAGGACAGGCCACTCTGGGGCCAACGTCCTGACTTTC. Amino acid sequence: CASSLRTGHSGANVLTF.

This clonotype was seen only once. This chain uses TRBV11-1 with TRBJ2-1; 9 nucleotides match TRBD2. Germline CDR1 and CDR2: SGHAT and FQDESV (reference sequence). The CDR3 covers 13 residues. The ends lost 5 bases at V and 6 bases at J; junction bases unmatched: 2. Here the CDR3 DNA reads TGTGCCAGCAGCGGTAGCGGGAGCAATGAGCAGTTCTTC. Protein product: CASSGSGSNEQFF.

This clonotype was observed many times. The J gene is TRBJ1-2, the V gene TRBV28, with 7 bases lining up with TRBD1. CDR1 and CDR2 (germline): MDHEN, SYDVKM. The V segment lost 5 bases and the J segment 2 bases; nucleotides outside the gene matches: 8. The length of the CDR3 is 15 residues. The CDR3: CASSRQGEKNYGYTF. CDR3 in DNA: TGTGCCAGCAGTCGCCAGGGGGAGAAAAACTATGGCTACACCTTC.

This clonotype was recorded a few times. The chain combines TRBV28 with TRBJ2-2; unclear D gene. The germline V gene encodes CDR1 MDHEN and CDR2 SYDVKM. This CDR3 contains 14 residues. Trimming pared 6 bases from V and 2 bases from J, leaving 10 bases between. The CDR3 region is CASRETENTGELFF. CDR3 coding DNA: TGTGCCAGCAGAGAAACAGAAAACACCGGGGAGCTGTTTTTT.

This clonotype appeared many times. The CDR3 sequence: CASSLRRRYNEQFF. CDR3 in DNA: TGTGCCAGCAGCTTACGGCGGAGATACAATGAGCAGTTCTTC. This rearrangement joins TRBV7-2 to TRBJ2-1; no reliable D call. Germline assignment: CDR1 SGHTA and CDR2 FQGNSA. The V end was cut by 2 bases, the J end by 4 bases, with 9 bases between. The CDR3 runs to 14 residues.

This clonotype was observed a few times. This chain connects TRBV27 to TRBJ2-4; TRBD1 matches at 9 bases. Germline CDR1 and CDR2: MNHEY and SMNVEV (reference sequence). Trimming took 8 bases from V and 7 from J; bases not matched to a gene: 9. The CDR3 extends over 14 amino acids. CDR3 loop: CASATGGGWNIQYF. DNA of the CDR3: TGTGCCAGCGCTACAGGGGGCGGGTGGAACATTCAGTACTTC.

This clonotype was observed a handful of times. The chain has TRBV24-1 and TRBJ1-5, with no clear D. Germline values: CDR1 KGHDR, CDR2 SFDVKD. The CDR3 has 15 amino acids. V lost 2 bases, J lost 7 bases, and 14 bases lay in between. The CDR3 region is CATSDSRAIGQPQHF. The DNA for the CDR3 is TGTGCCACCAGTGATTCAAGGGCTATCGGGCAGCCCCAGCATTTT.

This clonotype was counted at least ten times. The rearrangement links TRBV12-3 or TRBV12-4 to TRBJ2-1; 8 bases align to TRBD2. Trimming cost V 1 base and J 6 bases; bases outside gene matches: 8. The CDR3 contains 16 residues. The CDR3 reads CASSLGTSLVSNEQFF. The CDR3 DNA is TGTGCCAGCAGTTTAGGGACTAGCCTCGTAAGCAATGAGCAGTTCTTC.

Ten or more counts support this clonotype. The rearrangement joins TRBV7-9 to TRBJ2-5, with 8 bases aligning to TRBD2. Unmatched junction bases numbered 6, after V lost 5 bases and J lost 7 bases. Germline CDR1 is SEHNR and CDR2 is FQNEAQ (reference sequence). This CDR3 region has 13 residues. CDR3 in amino acids: CASSAGLVVTQYF. The DNA of the CDR3 is TGTGCCAGCAGCGCGGGACTAGTGGTGACCCAGTACTTC.

This clonotype was detected only a few times. This rearrangement joins TRBV20-1 to TRBJ2-1; TRBD1 aligns across 10 bases. The J segment lost 5 bases and the V segment lost 7 bases, leaving 8 bases of the junction unmatched. The CDR3 totals 14 residues. Germline CDR1 and CDR2: DFQATT and SNEGSKA (reference sequence). The DNA of the CDR3 is TGCAGTGGTACCGGGACAGGGGCGAACAATGAGCAGTTCTTC. Translation: CSGTGTGANNEQFF.

This rearrangement joins TRBV6-1 to TRBJ1-2; 7 bases are shared with TRBD1. Germline V gives CDR1 MNHNS, CDR2 SASEGT. CDR3 size: 14 residues. V dropped 5 bases and J dropped 6; count of bases not matched to a gene: 9. CDR3 sequence (DNA): TGTGCCAGCAGTTTTACAGGGGTTCGTCATGGCTACACCTTC. Translation gives CASSFTGVRHGYTF.

This clonotype was found a few times. This chain links TRBV30 with TRBJ2-3; 11 positions match TRBD2. Germline loops: CDR1 GTSNPN, CDR2 SVGIG (reference sequence). After removal of 3 bases from V and 4 bases from J, the junction contained 3 bases not matched to a gene. This CDR3 has 14 residues. The CDR3 nucleotides are TGTGCCTGGAGCAAACTAGCGGGAGCAGATACGCAGTATTTT. Encoded protein: CAWSKLAGADTQYF.

There are a few counts of this clonotype. The chain employs TRBV7-8 and TRBJ2-7; 9 positions match TRBD2. Germline V gene data show CDR1 as SGHVS and CDR2 as FQNEAQ. The CDR3 runs 17 residues. Trimming at V came to 2 bases and at J to 5 bases, leaving 13 bases not matched to a gene. The CDR3 region has the DNA TGTGCCAGCAGCTTAAGGGCTAGCGGGATGAGGGGAGACGAGCAGTACTTC. This codes for CASSLRASGMRGDEQYF.

The CDR3 DNA sequence: TGCGCCAGCAGCTCACTGGCGGGGGAATCCGAAAAACTGTTTTTT. This translates into CASSSLAGESEKLFF. The V and J genes are TRBV5-1 and TRBJ1-4; D might be TRBD1 (5 bases). V lost 3 bases and J 8 bases, leaving 17 bases between the germline ends. The CDR3 consists of 15 residues. Germline lookup yields CDR1 SGHRS and CDR2 YFSETQ.

The chain combines TRBV29-1 with TRBJ1-2, with D tentatively TRBD1 (6 bases). Germline V CDR1 and CDR2: SQVTM, ANQGSEA. The V end was cut by 0 bases, the J end by 6 bases, with 11 bases between. This CDR3 is 13 amino acids long. The CDR3 DNA follows: TGCAGCGTTGAAGAGAGGGGGAGACATGGCTACACCTTC. Translation: CSVEERGRHGYTF.